The T cell receptor beta chain described here comes from a study of CD8+CD57+ T cells in acquired aplastic anemia. Researchers used genomic DNA as the template to profile TCR beta VDJ and CDR3. In TCRdb, the reads were re-called with MiXCR into one record per CDR3 protein. Of a few hundred thousand distinct CDR3 sequences in the sample, less than 85% are singletons; the top ten hold 40% to 55%. The CDR3 spans 15 residues. V lost 6 bases, J lost 4 bases, and 19 bases lay in between. The germline gives CDR1 WNHNN, CDR2 SYGVQD (reference sequence). The authors sequenced patients whose flow cytometry had shown CD8+CD57+ cell expansion.

The source is a human donor with aplastic anemia. Material: sorted CD4+, CD8+, or CD8+CD57+ T cells (not recorded which) from PBMCs. The chain combines TRBV10-1 with TRBJ2-7; D gene ambiguous. CDR3 loop: CASSPGTWPGYEQYF. DNA of the CDR3: TGCGCCAGCAGCCCCGGTACTTGGCCAGGTTACGAGCAGTACTTC.